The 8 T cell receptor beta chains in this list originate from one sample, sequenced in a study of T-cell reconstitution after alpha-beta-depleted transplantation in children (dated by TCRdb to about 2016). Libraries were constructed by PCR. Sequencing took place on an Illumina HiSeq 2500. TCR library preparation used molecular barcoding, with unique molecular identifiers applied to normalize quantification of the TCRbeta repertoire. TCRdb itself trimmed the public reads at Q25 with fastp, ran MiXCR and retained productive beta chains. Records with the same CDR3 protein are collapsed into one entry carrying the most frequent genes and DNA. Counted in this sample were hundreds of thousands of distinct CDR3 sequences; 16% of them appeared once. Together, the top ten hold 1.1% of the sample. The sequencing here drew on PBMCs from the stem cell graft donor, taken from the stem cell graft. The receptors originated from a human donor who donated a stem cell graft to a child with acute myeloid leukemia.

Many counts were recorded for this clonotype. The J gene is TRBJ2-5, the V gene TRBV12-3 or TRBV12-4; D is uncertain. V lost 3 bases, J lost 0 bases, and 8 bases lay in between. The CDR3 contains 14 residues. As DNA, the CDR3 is TGTGCCAGCAGTTTCCTACTGAACCAAGAGACCCAGTACTTC. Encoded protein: CASSFLLNQETQYF.

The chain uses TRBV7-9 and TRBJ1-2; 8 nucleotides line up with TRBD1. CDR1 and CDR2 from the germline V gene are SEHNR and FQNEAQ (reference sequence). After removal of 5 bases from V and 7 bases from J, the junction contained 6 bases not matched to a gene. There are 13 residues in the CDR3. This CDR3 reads CASSTQGAGGYTF. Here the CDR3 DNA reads TGTGCCAGCAGCACGCAGGGGGCAGGTGGCTACACCTTC.

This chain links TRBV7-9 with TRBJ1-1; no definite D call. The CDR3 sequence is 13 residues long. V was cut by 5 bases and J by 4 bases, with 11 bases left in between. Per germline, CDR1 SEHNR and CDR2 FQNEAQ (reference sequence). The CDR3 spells CASSPRAGTEAFF. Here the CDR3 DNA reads TGTGCCAGCAGCCCCCGAGCGGGCACTGAAGCTTTCTTT.

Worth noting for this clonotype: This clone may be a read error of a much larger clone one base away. CDR3 region: CSFRGNVQFF. CDR3 bases: TGCAGCTTCAGGGGGAATGTGCAGTTCTTC. The chain couples TRBV29-1 to TRBJ2-1, with 7 positions matching TRBD1. This CDR3 has 10 amino acids. In germline, CDR1 is SQVTM, CDR2 ANQGSEA.

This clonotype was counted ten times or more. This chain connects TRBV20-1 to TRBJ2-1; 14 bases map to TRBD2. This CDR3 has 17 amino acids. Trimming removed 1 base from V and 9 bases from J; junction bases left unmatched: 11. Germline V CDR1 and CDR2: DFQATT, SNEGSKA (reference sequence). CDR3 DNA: TGCAGTGCTAGAGTGATCGGACTAGCGGGGGGCCGAGGTGAGCAGTTCTTC. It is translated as CSARVIGLAGGRGEQFF.

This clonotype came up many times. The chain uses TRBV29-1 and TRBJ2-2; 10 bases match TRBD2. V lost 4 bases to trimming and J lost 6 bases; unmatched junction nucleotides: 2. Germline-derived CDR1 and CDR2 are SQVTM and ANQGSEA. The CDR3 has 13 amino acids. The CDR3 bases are TGCAGCGTTGGTAGCGGGGGGCCCGGGGAGCTGTTTTTT. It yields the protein CSVGSGGPGELFF.

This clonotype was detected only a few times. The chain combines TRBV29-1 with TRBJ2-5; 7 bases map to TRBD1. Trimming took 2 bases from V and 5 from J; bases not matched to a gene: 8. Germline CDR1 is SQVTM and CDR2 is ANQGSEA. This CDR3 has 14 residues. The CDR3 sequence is CSVEYETGSETQYF. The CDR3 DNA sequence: TGCAGCGTTGAATATGAGACAGGGAGTGAGACCCAGTACTTC.

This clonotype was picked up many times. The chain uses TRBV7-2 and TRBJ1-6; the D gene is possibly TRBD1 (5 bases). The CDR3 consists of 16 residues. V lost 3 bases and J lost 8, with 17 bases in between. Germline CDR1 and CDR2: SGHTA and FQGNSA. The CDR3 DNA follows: TGTGCCAGCAGCTTCAGACTTGGACTGGGGCATTCACCCCTCCACTTT. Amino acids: CASSFRLGLGHSPLHF.